This section outlines one T cell receptor beta chain sequence together with its context. Antigen unknown. This entry belongs to a study of T-cell memory formation after mild COVID-19. Trimming left V 6 bases short and J 4 bases short, with 12 bases between. This CDR3 comprises 13 residues. TCRdb reanalysed the 5' RACE reads using MiXCR and keeps one entry per CDR3 protein. The sample includes roughly 240,000 distinct CDR3 sequences, 15% to 20% seen only once; the top ten take over 20%. The study's findings and limits: Pre-infection memory showed some responding clones, and this suggested that cross-reactive memory joined.

The rearrangement joins TRBV12-3 or TRBV12-4 to TRBJ1-2; TRBD1 might be the D (5 bases). The material sequenced was PBMCs or a T cell subset sorted from them (not recorded which). The sequence was obtained from a man between 18 and 35 years old who had mild COVID-19 (a few samples of this study predate the infection). Cell type and time point are not known. The CDR3 DNA reads as TGTGCCAGCAGCCCGAGGGGCCGCTATGGCTACACCTTC. Protein sequence: CASSPRGRYGYTF.